This T cell receptor (beta chain) was sequenced for a study of neurological immune-mediated disorders. The wider study: Of the approximately 34 patients who had multiple sclerosis, about 31 had the relapsing-remitting form and 3 had the secondary progressive form.

MiXCR was run by TCRdb on the 5' RACE reads, yielding one entry per CDR3 protein. Here the sample spans roughly 70,000 distinct CDR3 sequences, roughly 5% being singletons. This clonotype was seen at least ten times. From germline, CDR1 is SGHRS and CDR2 YFSETQ. This CDR3 is 15 amino acids long. V lost 3 bases to trimming and J lost 4 bases; unmatched junction nucleotides: 4. V and J are TRBV5-1 and TRBJ2-1; 10 bases map to TRBD2. The source of this sequence is a young woman with multiple sclerosis. Source material: PBMCs. In DNA form, the CDR3 reads TGCGCCAGCAGCTCTAGCGGGGGCCCTTACAATGAGCAGTTCTTC. Protein product: CASSSSGGPYNEQFF.